The present entry profiles one T cell receptor (beta chain) with its context. The V gene's germline CDR1 is SGHNT and CDR2 YENEEA. This CDR3 spans 20 amino acids. V was cut by 1 base and J by 0 bases, with 23 bases left in between. This specimen belongs to a study of blood T cell repertoires in COVID-19. About the research overall: Samples came from the United States, Italy and Spain, spanning acute and convalescent COVID-19.

Profiled with immunoSEQ multiplex PCR; TCRdb holds only in-frame clones, not every one. Of about 180,000 clones detected, 89% appear once; the ten largest clones hold under 3%. This receptor was taken from a woman between 35 and 50 years old with acute COVID-19. The chain joins TRBV11-3 to TRBJ2-3, with a weak D call TRBD2 (6 bases). Specimen: PBMCs or T cells enriched from blood (not recorded which). CDR3 region: CASSLGALAGYPRSTDTQYF. Written as DNA, the CDR3 is TGTGCCAGCAGCTTAGGGGCTTTGGCGGGGTACCCCCGAAGCACAGATACGCAGTATTTT.